This T cell receptor beta chain was sequenced for a study of lymphopenia after photon versus proton radiotherapy. Study-level points and caveats: Larger post-nadir TCR diversity loss correlated inversely with survival in deceased patients. Only patients who died were analyzed for survival; proton advantage is unproven.

Clones were sequenced by immunoSEQ multiplex PCR, and TCRdb holds only the in-frame ones, with some missing. Of 25,000 to 35,000 clones in the sample, roughly 89% were seen once. As regards this clone: No antigen is known for it.

The junction had 8 bases not matched to a gene; V was cut back by 2 bases and J by 4 bases. The CDR3 consists of 17 residues. CDR1 and CDR2 (germline): SGDLS, YYNGEE. The material was peripheral blood, obtained from a patient treated with proton-based radiotherapy. The chain combines TRBV9 with TRBJ2-2; 10 nucleotides line up with TRBD1. The receptor was isolated from a woman in her seventies with pancreatic cancer. Some clones in this sample may be carry-over from other donors' samples. As DNA, the CDR3 is TGTGCCAGCAGCGTGGGACAGGGGAAAACGGTCACCGGGGAGCTGTTTTTT. Translation: CASSVGQGKTVTGELFF.